The entry that follows covers one TCR beta chain sequence. What this receptor recognizes is not known. Nothing much larger sits one base from this clone, and base qualities are not available. This record belongs to a study of sequential checkpoint blockade in melanoma (dated by TCRdb to the late 2010s). For the wider study: Using 1:1 randomization, the trial assigned patients either to first-line nivolumab followed by ipilimumab (arm A) or to ipilimumab followed by nivolumab (arm B). Maintenance nivolumab was given following each of the two trial sequences.

The treatment or condition label on this specimen signifies: randomized to nivolumab then ipilimumab (arm A) or the reverse (arm B). None of the patients in the trial had previously been given DNA-damaging chemotherapy. Live CD3+CD8+ cells negative for CD19 and CD56 were sorted from thawed PBMCs on a FACS Aria II flow cytometer. CheckMate 064, a randomized, open-label phase II trial of sequential checkpoint blockade, was the source of the samples, all of which came from patients with melanoma. Peripheral blood mononuclear cells were collected by leukapheresis, purified using Ficoll-Paque, and frozen in human serum containing roughly 9.4% DMSO. Immediately after sorting, the purity of the sorted blood CD3+CD8+ cells was confirmed to be >98%, and DNA was then extracted. The immunoSEQ Assay was used to immunosequence TCRbeta CDR3 regions from genomic DNA. Before high-throughput sequencing, genomic DNA was amplified using bias-controlled multiplex PCR. As for the authors' bioinformatics: To quantify the absolute abundance of each unique TCRbeta CDR3 region, the sequences were collapsed and filtered. Clonality was defined as 1 minus Pielou's evenness and was calculated using productive rearrangements only. A previously published method was used to identify clones whose frequencies were significantly greater in on-treatment samples than in baseline samples. TCRdb carries this immuneACCESS record with in-frame sequences only. Its versions omit some clonotypes, under half of them owing to an unresolved V gene in the studies checked, with the rest unexplained. V, J and clone size reflect that table, while D and trimming were determined from the DNA. The sample contains 26,000 or so clones, about 88% of them found a single time. Jointly, the top ten make up approximately 14% of the sample.

Paper-wide results and their limitations: Validation of the response-prediction model combining TCR metrics and mutation burden is needed in larger, independent patient cohorts.

The sequencing here drew on CD8+ T cells sorted from blood (inferred from file names), taken from a patient given nivolumab and ipilimumab in sequence. This TCR was sampled from a human donor with melanoma.

The sequenced DNA: TGTGCCAGCAGTCTATTGACTAGCGTGAATGAGCAGTTCTTC. Translated, this is CASSLLTSVNEQFF. The V and J segments used are TRBV14 and TRBJ2-1; 8 nucleotides in the junction match TRBD2. The cysteine opens and the phenylalanine closes a CDR3 of 14 amino acids. Of all the DNA, just the CDR3 is kept, 42 bases in frame from base 1. The germline V gene sets CDR1 to SGHDN and CDR2 to FVKESK. Trimming removed 6 bases from V and 7 bases from J; the gene matches leave 8 bases unexplained.